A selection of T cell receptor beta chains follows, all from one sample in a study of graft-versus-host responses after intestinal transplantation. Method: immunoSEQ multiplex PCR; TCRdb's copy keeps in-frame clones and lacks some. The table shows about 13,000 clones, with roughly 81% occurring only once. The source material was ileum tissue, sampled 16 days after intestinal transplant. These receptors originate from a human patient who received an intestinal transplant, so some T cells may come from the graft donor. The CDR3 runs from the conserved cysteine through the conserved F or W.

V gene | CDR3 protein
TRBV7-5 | CARSLYIGTAPGYTF
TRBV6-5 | CASSYQWQGLGKLFF
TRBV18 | CASSPQEYYEQYF
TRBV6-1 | CASSDLGQDPEAFF
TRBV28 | CASSTQSYSNQPQHF
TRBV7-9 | CASSLAGTSARGETQYF
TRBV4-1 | CASSSQDGELFF
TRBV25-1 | CASSEQDTYEQYF
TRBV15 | CATSRVPGEGTDTQYF
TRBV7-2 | CASSLLLAPTGELFF
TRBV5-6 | CASSFAGGHWRSNEQFF
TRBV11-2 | CASSLPLRGYSYNEQFF
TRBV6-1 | CASSEAGSWGGRGSKNIQYF
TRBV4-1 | CASSQEEANTGELFF
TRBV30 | CAWTSGHEQFF
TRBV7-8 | CASSFGQFYEQYF
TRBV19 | CASSQHWTSGIYEQYF
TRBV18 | CASSPPPSQITQYF
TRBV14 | CASSQDLQQGYGYTF
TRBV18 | CASSSRLGSYKADTQYF
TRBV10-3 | CAISESQLQNTEAFF
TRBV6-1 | CASDTMRKHGYTF
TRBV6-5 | CASSPGQGSYEQYF
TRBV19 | CASTPASGYTEAFF
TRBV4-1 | CASSHESSGGARETQYF
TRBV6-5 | CASSYSTAPRFGEAFF
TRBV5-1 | CASSLDRGSEQYF
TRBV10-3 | CAISMGTGNTEAFF
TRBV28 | CASSPETYNEQFF
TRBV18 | CASSPPTAYEQYF
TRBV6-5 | CASSKTVNQLFF
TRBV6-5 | CASSYWAGGPTDTQYF
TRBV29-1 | CSVEEDRGTEAFF
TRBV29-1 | CSARTGPTNTGELFF
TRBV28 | CASSETGVPGYTF
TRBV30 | CAWSHNTGYEQYF
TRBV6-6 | CASSYPVQETQYF
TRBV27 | CASSLVGISEQFF
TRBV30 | CAWSVLDADTQYF
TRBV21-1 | CASPRTGGEDGELFF
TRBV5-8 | CASSLAPSGQETQYF
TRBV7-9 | CASSLASSAGSPGAKFF
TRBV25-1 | CASSTIWRTGSYEQYF
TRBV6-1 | CASSPRGPYEQYF
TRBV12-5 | CASGPLPDRVYDRYYYEQYF
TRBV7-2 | CASSFGGHTGELFF
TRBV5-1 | CASSLRASGRRDTQYF
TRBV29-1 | CSVEGSTGGPYEQYF
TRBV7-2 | CASSEPSGDWYYGYTF
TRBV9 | CASSVAGTSYNEQFF
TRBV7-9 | CASSSPRDRASGANVLTF
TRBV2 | CASGYFRDTSSYNEQFF
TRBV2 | CASSGLARHNEQFF
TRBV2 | CASSFGQGNPNQPQHF
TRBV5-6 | CASSLWAPLETQYF